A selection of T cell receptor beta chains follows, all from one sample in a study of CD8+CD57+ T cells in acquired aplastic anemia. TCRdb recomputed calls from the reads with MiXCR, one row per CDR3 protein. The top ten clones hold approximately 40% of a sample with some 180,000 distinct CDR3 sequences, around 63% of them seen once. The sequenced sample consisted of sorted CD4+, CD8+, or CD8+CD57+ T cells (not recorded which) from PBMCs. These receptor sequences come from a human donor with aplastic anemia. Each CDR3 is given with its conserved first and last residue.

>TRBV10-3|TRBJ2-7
CATQGGVTHEQYF
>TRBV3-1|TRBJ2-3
CASSDTGGAGDTQYF
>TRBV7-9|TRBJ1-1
CASSPPGIEAFF
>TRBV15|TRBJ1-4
CATGRRNEKLFF
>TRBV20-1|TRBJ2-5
CSARLPGETQYF
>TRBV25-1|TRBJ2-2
CASSTPSEVGELFF
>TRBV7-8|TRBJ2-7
CASSSGELYEQYF
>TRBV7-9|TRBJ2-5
CASSPGTSGREETQYF
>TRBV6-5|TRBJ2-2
CASSLTQGTGELFF
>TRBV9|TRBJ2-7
CASSVGTAGSYEQYF
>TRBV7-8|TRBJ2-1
CASSLALRNEQFF
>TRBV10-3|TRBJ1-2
CAIKGDSDYGYTF
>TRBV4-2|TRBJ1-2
CASSPTGQGYGYTF
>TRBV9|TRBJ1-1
CASGQQTNTEAFF
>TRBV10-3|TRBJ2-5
CAISESRAGLETQYF
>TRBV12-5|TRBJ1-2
CASGHRGINYGYTF
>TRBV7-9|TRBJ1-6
CASSQKGRGSPLHF
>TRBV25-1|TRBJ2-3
CASSDRRGADTQYF
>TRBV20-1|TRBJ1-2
CSAGQGTNYGYTF
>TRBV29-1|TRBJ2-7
CSVASQFYEQYF
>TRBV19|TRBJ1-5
CASSTGWDSNQPQHF
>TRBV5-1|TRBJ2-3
CASSLGTGADTQYF
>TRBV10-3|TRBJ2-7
CATLGQGTYEQYF
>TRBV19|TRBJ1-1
CASSPLTGAEAFF
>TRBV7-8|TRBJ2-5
CASSRDRGVGETQYF
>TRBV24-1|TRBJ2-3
CATSLPGVDTQYF
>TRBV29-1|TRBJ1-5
CSVAKAGSNQPQHF
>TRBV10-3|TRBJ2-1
CAIMAGGGNEQFF
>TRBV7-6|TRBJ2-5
CASSLVPGEEETQYF
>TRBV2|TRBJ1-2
CASSLNRGGSYGYTF
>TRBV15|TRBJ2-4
CATSSPTRAKNIQYF
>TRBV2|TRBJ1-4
CASTSGTGDEKLFF
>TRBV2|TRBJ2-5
CASSENRDQETQYF
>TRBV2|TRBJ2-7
CASSARWTSGYEQYF
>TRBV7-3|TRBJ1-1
CAGSLVGDTEAFF
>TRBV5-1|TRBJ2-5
CASGGLAVQETQYF
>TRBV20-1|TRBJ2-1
CSAPRGGVDNEQFF
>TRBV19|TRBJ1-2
CASSTTGTGSPNYGYTF
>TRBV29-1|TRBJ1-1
CSVLGVGTEAFF
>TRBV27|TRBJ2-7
CASSLSGRSYEQYF
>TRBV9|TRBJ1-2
CASSVEQSYGYTF
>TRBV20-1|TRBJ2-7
CSALRTSGSGEQYF